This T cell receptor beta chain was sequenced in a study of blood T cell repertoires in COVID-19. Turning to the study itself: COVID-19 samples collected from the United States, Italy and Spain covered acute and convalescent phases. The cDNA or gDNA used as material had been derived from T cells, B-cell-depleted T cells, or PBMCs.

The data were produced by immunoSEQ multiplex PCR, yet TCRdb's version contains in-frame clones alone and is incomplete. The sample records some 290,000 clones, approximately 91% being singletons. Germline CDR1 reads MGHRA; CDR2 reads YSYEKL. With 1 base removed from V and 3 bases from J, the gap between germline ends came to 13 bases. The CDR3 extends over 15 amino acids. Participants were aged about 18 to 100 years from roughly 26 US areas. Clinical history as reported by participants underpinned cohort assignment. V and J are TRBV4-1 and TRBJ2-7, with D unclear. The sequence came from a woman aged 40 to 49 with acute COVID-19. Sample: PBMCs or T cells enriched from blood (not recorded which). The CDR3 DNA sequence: TGCGCCAGCAGCCAAGCCCAGTACAGTTACTACGAGCAGTACTTC. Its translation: CASSQAQYSYYEQYF.